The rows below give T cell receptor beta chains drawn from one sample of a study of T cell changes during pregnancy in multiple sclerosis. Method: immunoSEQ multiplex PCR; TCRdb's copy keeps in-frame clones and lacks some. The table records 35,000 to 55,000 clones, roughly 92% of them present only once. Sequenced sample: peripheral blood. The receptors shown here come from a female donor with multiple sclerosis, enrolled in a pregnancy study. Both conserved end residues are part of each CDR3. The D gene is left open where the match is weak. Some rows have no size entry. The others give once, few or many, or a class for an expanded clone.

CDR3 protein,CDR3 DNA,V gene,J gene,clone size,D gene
CASSLAGGADTQYF,TGCGCCAGCAGCTTGGCAGGGGGCGCAGATACGCAGTATTTT,TRBV5-1,TRBJ2-3,NA,TRBD1
CASTLDSLNTEAFF,TGTGCCAGCACCCTGGACAGTCTGAACACTGAAGCTTTCTTT,TRBV6-6,TRBJ1-1,NA,NA
CAWSVRWGLAKNIQYF,TGTGCCTGGAGTGTACGCTGGGGGCTAGCCAAAAACATTCAGTACTTC,TRBV30,TRBJ2-4,NA,NA
CASSFEETQYF,TGTGCCAGCAGTTTCGAAGAGACCCAGTACTTC,TRBV28,TRBJ2-5,NA,NA
CASSVRDLKEQFF,TGTGCCAGCAGCGTACGGGACTTAAAAGAGCAGTTCTTC,TRBV9,TRBJ2-1,NA,NA
CASGLVVLDSVRGVNQPQHF,TGTGCTAGTGGTTTGGTGGTTCTGGACAGCGTCCGCGGGGTGAATCAGCCCCAGCATTTT,TRBV12-5,TRBJ1-5,NA,NA
CASSFLTGGLPGEQYF,TGTGCCAGCAGTTTCCTGACAGGGGGTCTTCCTGGCGAGCAGTACTTC,TRBV28,TRBJ2-7,NA,TRBD1
CASSFRPDSEAFF,TGTGCCAGCAGCTTCCGACCCGATTCTGAAGCTTTCTTT,TRBV5-6,TRBJ1-1,NA,NA
CASSRGAGRDTEAFF,TGTGCCAGCAGCCGAGGGGCAGGGAGGGACACTGAAGCTTTCTTT,TRBV7-3,TRBJ1-1,once,NA
CASSYTETWANTEAFF,TGTGCCAGCAGTTACACCGAAACATGGGCGAACACTGAAGCTTTCTTT,TRBV6-5,TRBJ1-1,NA,NA
CASSYSGGHLEQYF,TGTGCCAGCAGTTACTCCGGGGGGCACCTCGAGCAGTACTTC,TRBV6-5,TRBJ2-7,once,NA
CASSQDRDRQQETQYF,TGCGCCAGCAGCCAAGATCGGGACAGACAACAAGAGACCCAGTACTTC,TRBV4-1,TRBJ2-5,medium-sized,TRBD1
CASSLVAGNYNEQFF,TGCGCCAGCAGCTTGGTGGCGGGGAACTACAATGAGCAGTTCTTC,TRBV5-1,TRBJ2-1,NA,NA
CASSLGDEQYF,TGTGCCAGCAGCCTTGGAGACGAGCAGTACTTC,TRBV16,TRBJ2-7,NA,NA
CASSVDSGRGYEQFF,TGTGCCAGCAGCGTAGATAGCGGGAGAGGATATGAGCAGTTCTTC,TRBV9,TRBJ2-1,NA,TRBD2